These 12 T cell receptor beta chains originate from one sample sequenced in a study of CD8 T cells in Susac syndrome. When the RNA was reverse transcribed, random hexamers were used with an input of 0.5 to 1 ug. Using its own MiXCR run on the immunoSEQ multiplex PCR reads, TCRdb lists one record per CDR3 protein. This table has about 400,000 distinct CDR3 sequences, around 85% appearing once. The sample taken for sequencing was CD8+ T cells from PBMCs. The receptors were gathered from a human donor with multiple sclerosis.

CDR3 in DNA: TGTGCCAGCAAAGCCGGGACAGGGAGCAGGAATGAGCAGTTCTTC. This sequence encodes CASKAGTGSRNEQFF. This chain uses TRBV28 with TRBJ2-1; 9 positions agree with TRBD1. Trimming at V came to 7 bases and at J to 7 bases, leaving 11 bases not matched to a gene. The CDR3 is 15 residues long. Germline CDR1 and CDR2: MDHEN and SYDVKM.

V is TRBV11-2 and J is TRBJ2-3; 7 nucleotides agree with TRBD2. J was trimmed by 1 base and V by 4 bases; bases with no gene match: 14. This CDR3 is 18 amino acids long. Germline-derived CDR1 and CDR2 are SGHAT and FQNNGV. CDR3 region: CASSSPTASSGRTDTQYF. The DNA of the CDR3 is TGTGCCAGCAGCTCCCCCACAGCCTCTAGCGGCCGCACAGATACGCAGTATTTT.

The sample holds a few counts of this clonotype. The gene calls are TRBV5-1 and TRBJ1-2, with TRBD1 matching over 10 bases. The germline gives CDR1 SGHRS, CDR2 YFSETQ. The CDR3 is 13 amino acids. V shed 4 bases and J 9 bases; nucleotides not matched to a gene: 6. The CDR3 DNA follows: TGCGCCAGCAGCGCCGGACAGGGGGGACGCTACACCTTC. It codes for CASSAGQGGRYTF.

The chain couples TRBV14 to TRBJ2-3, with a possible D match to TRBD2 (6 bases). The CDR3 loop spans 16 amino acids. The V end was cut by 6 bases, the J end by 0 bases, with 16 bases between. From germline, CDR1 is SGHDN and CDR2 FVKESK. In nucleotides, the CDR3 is TGTGCCAGCAGGCCCAGAGCCGGGACTAGCACAGATACGCAGTATTTT. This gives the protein CASRPRAGTSTDTQYF.

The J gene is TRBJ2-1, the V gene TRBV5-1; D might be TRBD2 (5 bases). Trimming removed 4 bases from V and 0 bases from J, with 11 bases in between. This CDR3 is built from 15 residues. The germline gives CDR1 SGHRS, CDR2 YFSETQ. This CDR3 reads CASSGPEASYNEQFF. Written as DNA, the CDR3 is TGCGCCAGCAGCGGTCCGGAGGCCTCCTACAATGAGCAGTTCTTC.

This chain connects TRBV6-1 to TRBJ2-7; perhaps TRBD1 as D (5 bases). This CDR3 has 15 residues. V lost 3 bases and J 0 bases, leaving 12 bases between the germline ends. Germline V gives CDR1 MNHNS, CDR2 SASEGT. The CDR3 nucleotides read TGTGCCAGCAGTGATTCGACAGAGAGCTCCTACGAGCAGTACTTC. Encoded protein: CASSDSTESSYEQYF.

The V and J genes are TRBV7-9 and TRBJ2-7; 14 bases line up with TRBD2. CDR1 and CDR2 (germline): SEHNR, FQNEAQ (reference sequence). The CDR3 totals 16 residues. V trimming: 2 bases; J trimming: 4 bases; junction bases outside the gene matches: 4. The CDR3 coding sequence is TGTGCCAGCAGCTTAACGACTAGCGGGAGGGCATACGAGCAGTACTTC. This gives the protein CASSLTTSGRAYEQYF. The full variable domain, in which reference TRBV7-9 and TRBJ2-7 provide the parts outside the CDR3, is DTGVSQNPRHKITKRGQNVTFRCDPISEHNRLYWYRQTLGQGPEFLTYFQNEAQLEKSRLLSDRFSAERPKGSFSTLEIQRTEQGDSAMYLCASSLTTSGRAYEQYFGPGTRLTVT.

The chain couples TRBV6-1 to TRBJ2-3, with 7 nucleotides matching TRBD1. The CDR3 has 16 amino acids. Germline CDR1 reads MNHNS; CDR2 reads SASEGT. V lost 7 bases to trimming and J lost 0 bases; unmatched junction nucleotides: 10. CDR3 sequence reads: CASTKGQWKSTDTQYF. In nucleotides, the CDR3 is TGTGCCAGCACTAAGGGACAGTGGAAAAGCACAGATACGCAGTATTTT.

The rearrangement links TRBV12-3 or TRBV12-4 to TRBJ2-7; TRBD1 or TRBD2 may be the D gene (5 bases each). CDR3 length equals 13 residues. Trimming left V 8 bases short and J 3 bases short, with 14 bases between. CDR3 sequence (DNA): TGTGCCAGCGGGGGTTCGCTGAACTACGAGCAGTACTTC. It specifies CASGGSLNYEQYF.

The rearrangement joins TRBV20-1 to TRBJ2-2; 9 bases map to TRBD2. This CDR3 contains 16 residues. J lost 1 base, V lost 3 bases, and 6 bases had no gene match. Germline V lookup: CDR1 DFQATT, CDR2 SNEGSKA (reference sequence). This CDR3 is CSARVAGEMNTGELFF. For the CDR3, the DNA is TGCAGTGCTAGGGTAGCGGGGGAGATGAACACCGGGGAGCTGTTTTTT.

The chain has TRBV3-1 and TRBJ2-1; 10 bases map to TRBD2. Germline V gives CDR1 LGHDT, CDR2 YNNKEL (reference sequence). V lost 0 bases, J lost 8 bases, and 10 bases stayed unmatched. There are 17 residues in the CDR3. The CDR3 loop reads CASSQEGAGGPTYEQFF. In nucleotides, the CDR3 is TGTGCCAGCAGCCAAGAAGGAGCGGGAGGGCCTACGTATGAGCAGTTCTTC.

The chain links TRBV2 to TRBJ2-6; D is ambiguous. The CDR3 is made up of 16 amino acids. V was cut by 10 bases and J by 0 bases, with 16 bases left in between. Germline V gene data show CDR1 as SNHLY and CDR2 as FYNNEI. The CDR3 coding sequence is TGTGCCATTCCACAGATCCATAGCTCTGGGGCCAACGTCCTGACTTTC. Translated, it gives CAIPQIHSSGANVLTF.